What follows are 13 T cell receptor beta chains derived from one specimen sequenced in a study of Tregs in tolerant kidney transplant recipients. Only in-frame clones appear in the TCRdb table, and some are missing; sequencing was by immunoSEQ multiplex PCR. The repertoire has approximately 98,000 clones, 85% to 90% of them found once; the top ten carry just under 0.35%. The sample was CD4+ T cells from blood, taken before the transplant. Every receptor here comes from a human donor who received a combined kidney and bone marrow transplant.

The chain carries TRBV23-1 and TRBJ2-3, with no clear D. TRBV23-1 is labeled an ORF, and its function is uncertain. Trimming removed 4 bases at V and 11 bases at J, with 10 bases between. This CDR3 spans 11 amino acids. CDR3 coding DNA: TGCGCCAGCAGTCCCCCTAATTGGCAGTATTTT. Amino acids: CASSPPNWQYF.

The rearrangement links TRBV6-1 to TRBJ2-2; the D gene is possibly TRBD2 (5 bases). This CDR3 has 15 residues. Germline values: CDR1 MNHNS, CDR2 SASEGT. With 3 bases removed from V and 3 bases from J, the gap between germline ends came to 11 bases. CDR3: CASSDHNGDTGELFF. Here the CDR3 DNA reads TGTGCCAGCAGTGATCATAACGGGGACACCGGGGAGCTGTTTTTT.

CDR3 sequence reads: CASSLVAGGHEETQYF. The DNA of the CDR3 is TGTGCCAGCAGCTTGGTTGCGGGAGGGCACGAAGAGACCCAGTACTTC. This chain links TRBV5-6 with TRBJ2-5; 9 positions match TRBD2. The CDR3 is made up of 16 amino acids. CDR1 is SGHDT and CDR2 is YYEEEE in the germline V gene. V lost 0 bases to trimming and J lost 3 bases; unmatched junction nucleotides: 6.

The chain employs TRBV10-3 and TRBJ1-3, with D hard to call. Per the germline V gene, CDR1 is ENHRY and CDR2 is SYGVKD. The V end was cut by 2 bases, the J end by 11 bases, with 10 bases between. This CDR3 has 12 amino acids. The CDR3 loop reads CAISEESVAIYF. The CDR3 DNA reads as TGTGCCATCAGTGAGGAGTCGGTCGCCATATATTTT.

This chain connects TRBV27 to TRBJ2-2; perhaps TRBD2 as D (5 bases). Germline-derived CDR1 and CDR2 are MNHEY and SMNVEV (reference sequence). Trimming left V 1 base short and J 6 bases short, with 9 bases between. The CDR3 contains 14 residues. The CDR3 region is CASSLYTRAGELFF. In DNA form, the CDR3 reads TGTGCCAGCAGTTTATACACTAGAGCCGGGGAGCTGTTTTTT.

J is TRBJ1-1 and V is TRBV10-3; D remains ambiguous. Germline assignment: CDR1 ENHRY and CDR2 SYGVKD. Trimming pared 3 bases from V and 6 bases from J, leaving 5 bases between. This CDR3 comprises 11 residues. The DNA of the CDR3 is TGTGCCATCAGTGACGGTTCTGAAGCTTTCTTT. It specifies CAISDGSEAFF.

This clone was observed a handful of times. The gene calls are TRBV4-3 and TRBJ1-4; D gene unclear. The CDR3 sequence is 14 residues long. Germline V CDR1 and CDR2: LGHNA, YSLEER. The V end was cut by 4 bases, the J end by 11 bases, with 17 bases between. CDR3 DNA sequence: TGCGCCAGCAGCCGCCGTCCGCGAACGGAGAAACTGTTTTTT. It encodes CASSRRPRTEKLFF.

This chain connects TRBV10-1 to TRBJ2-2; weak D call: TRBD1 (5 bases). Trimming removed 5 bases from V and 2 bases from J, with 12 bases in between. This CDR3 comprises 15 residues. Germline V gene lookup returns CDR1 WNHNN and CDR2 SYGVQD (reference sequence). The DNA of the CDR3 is TGCGCCAGCAGTCCTGACAGAATTAACACCGGGGAGCTGTTTTTT. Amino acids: CASSPDRINTGELFF.

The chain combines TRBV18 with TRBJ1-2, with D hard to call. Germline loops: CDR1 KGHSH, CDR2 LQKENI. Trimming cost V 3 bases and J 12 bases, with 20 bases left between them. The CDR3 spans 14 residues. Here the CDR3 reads CASSPILDRLTDTF. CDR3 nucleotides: TGTGCCAGCTCACCTATTCTAGACCGACTGACGGACACCTTC.

DNA of the CDR3: TGTGCCAGCAGTCGAGGACAGGGGGATGAAGCTTTCTTT. It specifies CASSRGQGDEAFF. V gene TRBV2 combines with J gene TRBJ1-1; TRBD1 matches 10 bases. The germline V gene encodes CDR1 SNHLY and CDR2 FYNNEI. The CDR3 sequence is 13 residues long. The junction had 4 bases not matched to a gene; V was cut back by 5 bases and J by 7 bases.

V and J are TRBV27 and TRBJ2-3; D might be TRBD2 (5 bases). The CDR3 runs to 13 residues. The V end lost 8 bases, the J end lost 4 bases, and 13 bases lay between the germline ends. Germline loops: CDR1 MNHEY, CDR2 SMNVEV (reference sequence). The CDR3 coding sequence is TGTGCCAGCGGCCGCGGAGCGGCAGATACGCAGTATTTT. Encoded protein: CASGRGAADTQYF.

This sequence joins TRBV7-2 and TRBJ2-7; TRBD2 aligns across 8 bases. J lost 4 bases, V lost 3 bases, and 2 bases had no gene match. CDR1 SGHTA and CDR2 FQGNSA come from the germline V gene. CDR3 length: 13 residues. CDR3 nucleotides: TGTGCCAGCAGCTTTCCGGGGGGGTACGAGCAGTACTTC. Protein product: CASSFPGGYEQYF.

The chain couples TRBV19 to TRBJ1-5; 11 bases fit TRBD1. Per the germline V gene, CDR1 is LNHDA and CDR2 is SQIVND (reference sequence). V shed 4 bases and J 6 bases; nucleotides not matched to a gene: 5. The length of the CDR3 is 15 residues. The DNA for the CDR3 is TGTGCCAGTAGTAGGGGACAGGGGGTTCCTCAGCCCCAGCATTTT. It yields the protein CASSRGQGVPQPQHF.